Each of the 11 T cell receptor beta chains below was sequenced from the same sample in a study of cytomegalovirus exposure and HLA in healthy donors. The PCR used 60 Vbeta and 13 Jbeta primers. Sequenced by immunoSEQ multiplex PCR; TCRdb stores in-frame clones only, minus some. The sample records roughly 120,000 clones, approximately 76% being singletons. The specimen sequenced was PBMCs. The receptor source for this set is a woman in her 50s in good health and CMV-seropositive.

V usage is TRBV4-2 and J usage is TRBJ1-2; 10 positions agree with TRBD1. CDR1 is LGHNA and CDR2 is YNFKEQ in the germline V gene. The CDR3 is 15 amino acids. V shed 2 bases and J 5 bases; nucleotides not matched to a gene: 5. CDR3: CASSQTTGGEYGYTF. DNA of the CDR3: TGTGCCAGCAGCCAAACGACAGGGGGCGAGTATGGCTACACCTTC.

The chain has TRBV7-9 and TRBJ2-1; tentatively, D is TRBD1 (5 bases). The ends were cut back, 5 bases at V and 13 bases at J, with 15 bases in the middle. Per germline, CDR1 SEHNR and CDR2 FQNEAQ (reference sequence). The CDR3 sequence is 12 residues long. CDR3 DNA sequence: TGTGCCAGCAGCCAGGGTACGGCCAACCAGTTCTTC. It encodes CASSQGTANQFF. Complete variable domain (other parts from reference TRBV7-9 and TRBJ2-1): DTGVSQNPRHKITKRGQNVTFRCDPISEHNRLYWYRQTLGQGPEFLTYFQNEAQLEKSRLLSDRFSAERPKGSFSTLEIQRTEQGDSAMYLCASSQGTANQFFGPGTRLTVL.

This chain joins TRBV5-1 and TRBJ2-7; 7 positions agree with TRBD2. In germline, CDR1 is SGHRS, CDR2 YFSETQ. J was trimmed by 2 bases and V by 2 bases; bases with no gene match: 4. This CDR3 region has 14 residues. CDR3 coding DNA: TGCGCCAGCAGCTTTGGGGGGGACCCCTACGAGCAGTACTTC. This gives the protein CASSFGGDPYEQYF.

The chain is built from TRBV4-2 and TRBJ2-7; 8 positions agree with TRBD1. The length of the CDR3 is 16 residues. Germline V gene data show CDR1 as LGHNA and CDR2 as YNFKEQ. The junction had 6 bases not matched to a gene; V was cut back by 0 bases and J by 2 bases. CDR3 loop: CASSQDRGTGTYEQYF. The CDR3 coding sequence is TGTGCCAGCAGCCAAGATCGGGGGACAGGAACCTACGAGCAGTACTTC.

The V call is TRBV15, the J call TRBJ2-7; TRBD2 matches at 9 bases. Germline V gene lookup returns CDR1 LNHNV and CDR2 YYDKDF (reference sequence). The J segment lost 3 bases and the V segment lost 6 bases, leaving 6 bases of the junction unmatched. The CDR3 has 14 amino acids. The DNA for the CDR3 is TGTGCCACCAGTCCGGGACTAGCATTCTACGAGCAGTACTTC. It encodes CATSPGLAFYEQYF.

This chain connects TRBV27 to TRBJ1-1; D might be TRBD1 (5 bases). Trimming stripped 3 bases from V and 4 bases from J, with 9 bases between. In germline, CDR1 is MNHEY, CDR2 SMNVEV (reference sequence). The CDR3 runs 13 residues. CDR3 coding DNA: TGTGCCAGCAGTTTCTTAGGGGCCACTGAAGCTTTCTTT. Translated, it gives CASSFLGATEAFF.

The CDR3 nucleotides are TGCAGCGTTGACGGCGGGAGGGAGACCCAGTACTTC. This sequence encodes CSVDGGRETQYF. The chain joins TRBV29-1 to TRBJ2-5, with 8 positions matching TRBD2. The CDR3 extends over 12 amino acids. Losses at the gene ends were 3 bases for V and 5 bases for J; bases not matched to a gene: 2. From germline, CDR1 is SQVTM and CDR2 ANQGSEA.

About this clone: One end of the junction fails to match germline, which may point to a read error. The V call is TRBV7-9, the J call TRBJ2-7, with TRBD1 as a possible D gene (6 bases). CDR1 and CDR2 from the germline V gene are SEHNR and FQNEAQ (reference sequence). The CDR3 totals 13 residues. CDR3 residues: CSSIRPGTNEQYF. DNA for the CDR3: TGTTCCAGCATTCGACCCGGGACAAACGAGCAGTACTTC.

In this sample, this clone turned up a few times. CDR3 in DNA: TGTGCCAGCAGCTTGACAGGGGGAAGCAAAAACATTCAGTACTTC. Translating gives CASSLTGGSKNIQYF. V gene TRBV5-4 combines with J gene TRBJ2-4, with 8 bases lining up with TRBD1. There are 15 residues in the CDR3. Germline V gene data show CDR1 as SGHNT and CDR2 as YYREEE (reference sequence). V was clipped by 1 base and J by 3 bases; unmatched bases: 3.

This clone has a single count. This CDR3 is also generated by other DNA sequences in the sample. The chain uses TRBV5-6 and TRBJ1-1, with 9 bases fitting TRBD1. Trimming took 4 bases from V and 0 from J; bases not matched to a gene: 7. Germline V gives CDR1 SGHDT, CDR2 YYEEEE. The CDR3 runs 16 residues. The CDR3 DNA reads TGTGCCAGCAGCCCCGGGACAGGGAGCCTGAACACTGAAGCTTTCTTT. Translation: CASSPGTGSLNTEAFF.

The chain recombines TRBV19 with TRBJ1-2; 7 nucleotides agree with TRBD1. CDR3 length: 14 amino acids. V shed 5 bases and J 8 bases; nucleotides not matched to a gene: 11. Germline loops: CDR1 LNHDA, CDR2 SQIVND (reference sequence). CDR3 sequence: CASSREEGAYGYTF. DNA for the CDR3: TGTGCCAGTAGTCGTGAGGAGGGGGCATACGGCTACACCTTC. The variable domain in full, with the rest retrieved from reference TRBV19 and TRBJ1-2, is DGGITQSPKYLFRKEGQNVTLSCEQNLNHDAMYWYRQDPGQGLRLIYYSQIVNDFQKGDIAEGYSVSREKKESFPLTVTSAQKNPTAFYLCASSREEGAYGYTFGSGTRLTVV.